This TCR beta chain was profiled in a study of Ad26.COV2.S vaccination and SARS-CoV-2 variants. At the level of the study: A participant enrolled in the COV1001 Ad26.COV2.S trial arm provided the sample. Recipients of Ad26.COV2.S got it intramuscularly, once or twice 56 days apart. Findings of the study overall: Researchers cautioned that TCR breadth and depth analyses may have underestimated total T cell responses.

The CDR3 is made up of 15 amino acids. Trimming stripped 1 base from V and 1 base from J, with 8 bases between. Germline assignment: CDR1 SEHNR and CDR2 FQNEAQ (reference sequence). Specified treatment: roughly 19 received Ad26.COV2.S at low or high dose, single or two shots; 5 received placebo; per-sample allocation not given. On day 63 after the first injection, vaccine and placebo recipients gave samples. On this clone itself: Its antigen is unidentified.

Assay: immunoSEQ multiplex PCR; the TCRdb copy retains only in-frame clones and omits some. Counted here are about 350,000 clones, less than 90% occurring once; the ten biggest clones make up roughly 10%. The sequence derives from a person aged 18-60 years who received the Ad26.COV2.S COVID-19 vaccine or a placebo. The sequenced sample was peripheral blood, obtained in a trial of Ad26.COV2.S vaccine versus placebo. The rearrangement uses TRBV7-9 and TRBJ2-1; D is unresolved. CDR3 DNA sequence: TGTGCCAGCAGCTTAGAAGGCTGGTCCTACAATGAGCAGTTCTTC. It yields the protein CASSLEGWSYNEQFF.